The source of this T cell receptor (beta chain) is a study of radiation and T cells in renal cell carcinoma. Time point indicated: blood 4 weeks post-SBRT, at nephrectomy. Treatment reported: 15 Gy SBRT to primary tumor, nephrectomy 4 weeks later. Nephrectomy followed 15 Gy stereotactic body radiation by 4 weeks. Blood was sampled at baseline, 2 weeks and 4 weeks after SBRT. Study-wide results and caveats: In blood, top tumor clones expanded by 2 weeks, shrinking by 4.

The CDR3 loop spans 13 amino acids. Trimming removed 3 bases from V and 1 base from J, with 9 bases in between. In germline, CDR1 is GTSNPN, CDR2 SVGIG (reference sequence). The data were produced by immunoSEQ multiplex PCR, yet TCRdb's version contains in-frame clones alone and is incomplete. The table has about 74,000 clones, around 89% seen once. Notes on this clone: The antigen remains undetermined.

Here the sequenced sample was blood, taken from a patient whose treatment included radiotherapy and nephrectomy. This chain connects TRBV30 to TRBJ1-2, with D possibly TRBD1 on 6 matching bases. The clonotype originates from a woman in her seventies with renal cell carcinoma. The chain's CDR3 is CAWRRGRNYGYTF. In DNA, the CDR3 is TGTGCCTGGAGGCGGGGGCGTAACTATGGCTACACCTTC.